The rows below give T cell receptor beta chains drawn from one sample of a study of T cell clones after liver transplantation. Libraries were prepared by immunoSEQ multiplex PCR; TCRdb keeps only in-frame clonotypes and omits some of them. The sample yields roughly 51,000 clones, 55% to 75% seen once. Sample: CD4+ T cells from blood, taken more than 52 months after liver transplant. The receptors stem from a human patient who received a liver transplant. Some T cells may be the graft donor's. The CDR3 runs from the conserved cysteine through the conserved F or W. A D gene is named only where the DNA matches it firmly. Size is omitted from some rows. Given values are once, few, many or a class for expanded clones.

v_gene	d_gene	abundance	j_gene	CDR3aa	CDR3nt
TRBV30	.	once	TRBJ1-1	CAWSRDLTTLDTEAFF	TGTGCCTGGAGTAGGGACCTCACGACCCTGGACACTGAAGCTTTCTTT
TRBV2	.	.	TRBJ1-2	CASSTNRVWGYTF	TGTGCCAGCTCCACAAACAGGGTCTGGGGCTACACCTTC
TRBV7-2	TRBD1	.	TRBJ1-4	CASSFKTGFNEKLFF	TGTGCCAGCAGCTTTAAGACAGGGTTTAATGAAAAACTGTTTTTT
TRBV27	.	once	TRBJ2-5	CAISRQGGETQYF	TGTGCCATCTCCCGACAGGGAGGCGAGACCCAGTACTTC
TRBV10-3	.	few	TRBJ2-1	CAIRDYNEQFF	TGTGCCATCAGGGACTACAATGAGCAGTTCTTC
TRBV10-1	TRBD1	.	TRBJ2-1	CASSRTGGERRNEQFF	TGCGCCAGCAGTCGGACAGGGGGCGAACGACGCAATGAGCAGTTCTTC
TRBV19	.	.	TRBJ1-1	CASSIGTLNTEAFF	TGTGCCAGTAGTATCGGCACATTGAACACTGAAGCTTTCTTT
TRBV2	.	once	TRBJ2-1	CARTRDTSQSSYNEQFF	TGTGCCAGGACCCGGGACACCTCCCAGAGCTCCTACAATGAGCAGTTCTTC
TRBV9	.	.	TRBJ1-5	CASSPDEGFWQPQHF	TGTGCCAGCAGCCCAGACGAGGGGTTCTGGCAGCCCCAGCATTTT
TRBV4-2	TRBD2	.	TRBJ2-3	CASSQDAGDLTDTQYF	TGTGCCAGCAGCCAAGACGCGGGGGATCTCACAGATACGCAGTATTTT
TRBV5-8	.	.	TRBJ1-2	CASSLATAGTYGYTF	TGTGCCAGCAGCTTGGCCACCGCAGGGACCTATGGCTACACCTTC
TRBV6-1	TRBD1	.	TRBJ2-7	CASRGTGGREQYF	TGTGCCAGCAGAGGGACAGGGGGTCGGGAGCAGTACTTC
TRBV25-1	TRBD1	few	TRBJ2-3	CASSGRDRATDTQYF	TGTGCCAGCAGTGGTAGGGACAGGGCCACAGATACGCAGTATTTT
TRBV30	TRBD1	few	TRBJ2-4	CAWIQTDRGGKNIQYF	TGTGCCTGGATCCAGACTGACAGGGGTGGCAAAAACATTCAGTACTTC
TRBV10-2	TRBD1	.	TRBJ2-2	CASSVQGAATGELFF	TGCGCCAGCAGTGTGCAGGGGGCGGCAACCGGGGAGCTGTTTTTT
TRBV7-6	TRBD2	.	TRBJ2-1	CASSSPGLDDGVEQFF	TGTGCCAGCAGTAGCCCGGGACTAGATGACGGGGTTGAGCAGTTCTTC
TRBV4-1	.	.	TRBJ1-5	CASSQDRDGQPQHF	TGCGCCAGCAGCCAAGACAGGGACGGTCAGCCCCAGCATTTT
TRBV28	TRBD1	once	TRBJ2-7	CASSLTLGTGGIEQYF	TGTGCCAGCAGTCTGACCCTCGGGACAGGGGGGATCGAGCAGTACTTC
TRBV6-1	.	.	TRBJ2-7	CASSVEAILYEQYF	TGTGCCAGCAGTGTCGAAGCTATTCTTTACGAGCAGTACTTC